The 21 T cell receptor beta chains below come from one sample, sequenced in a study of CD8 T cells in Susac syndrome (dated by TCRdb to about 2019). Libraries came from the immunoSEQ multiplex PCR assay. RNA was extracted with the RNeasy kit and about 0.5 to 1 ug was reverse transcribed using random hexamers. TCRdb reprocessed the public reads (quality trimming at Q25 with fastp, clone calling with MiXCR) and kept in-frame beta chains. A single entry per CDR3 protein holds the most common genes and DNA from its merged rows. The sample contains tens of thousands of distinct CDR3 sequences, 93% of them found a single time. 0.6% to 0.8% of the sample is in the top ten clones. Material: CD8+ T cells from PBMCs. The source of these receptors is a human donor with Susac syndrome.

The gene calls are TRBV2 and TRBJ1-6; D is perhaps TRBD1 (5 bases). This CDR3 has 14 residues. With 4 bases removed from V and 12 bases from J, the gap between germline ends came to 16 bases. Germline assignment: CDR1 SNHLY and CDR2 FYNNEI. Here the CDR3 DNA reads TGTGCCAGCAGTGGCCAACAGGAAATTCGACCCCTCCACTTT. Protein product: CASSGQQEIRPLHF.

V gene TRBV28 combines with J gene TRBJ2-7; D is ambiguous. Germline V gives CDR1 MDHEN, CDR2 SYDVKM. Trimming shortened V by 6 bases and J by 5 bases, and 5 bases separated the two germline ends. The CDR3 is 10 residues long. The CDR3 region has the DNA TGTGCCAGCAGACGAAACGAGCAGTACTTC. Translated: CASRRNEQYF.

This chain connects TRBV5-6 to TRBJ2-7, with 7 positions matching TRBD1. CDR1 is SGHDT and CDR2 is YYEEEE in the germline V gene. Trimming at V came to 1 base and at J to 1 base, leaving 11 bases not matched to a gene. This CDR3 is 17 amino acids long. This CDR3 is CASSLSGIRGFSYEQYF. CDR3 bases: TGTGCCAGCAGCTTGTCGGGGATCAGGGGGTTTTCCTACGAGCAGTACTTC.

V is TRBV7-9 and J is TRBJ2-7; possibly TRBD2 for D (6 bases). This CDR3 is 14 amino acids long. The V and J ends lost 1 base and 6 bases respectively, with 13 bases between them. Germline V lookup: CDR1 SEHNR, CDR2 FQNEAQ (reference sequence). The CDR3 loop reads CASSLVAPGVEQYF. Here the CDR3 DNA reads TGTGCCAGCAGCTTAGTAGCCCCGGGGGTCGAGCAGTACTTC. Based on the CDR3 plus reference TRBV7-9 and TRBJ2-7, the full variable domain is DTGVSQNPRHKITKRGQNVTFRCDPISEHNRLYWYRQTLGQGPEFLTYFQNEAQLEKSRLLSDRFSAERPKGSFSTLEIQRTEQGDSAMYLCASSLVAPGVEQYFGPGTRLTVT.

The chain employs TRBV29-1 and TRBJ2-7; 10 bases match TRBD1. The CDR3 spans 13 residues. V shed 1 base and J 3 bases; nucleotides not matched to a gene: 0. Germline-derived CDR1 and CDR2 are SQVTM and ANQGSEA. CDR3 nucleotide sequence: TGCAGCGTTGAAGGGACAGGGGGCTACGAGCAGTACTTC. Its translation: CSVEGTGGYEQYF.

The chain carries TRBV27 and TRBJ2-4, with D tentatively TRBD2 (5 bases). The ends were cut back, 8 bases at V and 8 bases at J, with 22 bases in the middle. Germline V gene data show CDR1 as MNHEY and CDR2 as SMNVEV (reference sequence). This CDR3 has 15 amino acids. The CDR3 loop reads CASSSPRDSADIQYF. The CDR3 DNA sequence: TGTGCCAGCTCATCCCCCCGGGATTCGGCGGACATTCAGTACTTC.

The V and J genes are TRBV14 and TRBJ2-3, with no clear D. Trimming took 4 bases from V and 2 from J, leaving 7 bases between them. This CDR3 is built from 13 residues. Germline lookup yields CDR1 SGHDN and CDR2 FVKESK. The CDR3 here is CASSPILTDTQYF. The CDR3 nucleotides are TGTGCCAGCAGCCCCATTCTCACAGATACGCAGTATTTT. The variable domain in full, with the rest retrieved from reference TRBV14 and TRBJ2-3, is EAGVTQFPSHSVIEKGQTVTLRCDPISGHDNLYWYRRVMGKEIKFLLHFVKESKQDESGMPNNRFLAERTGGTYSTLKVQPAELEDSGVYFCASSPILTDTQYFGPGTRLTVL.

A word on this clonotype: One end of the junction is discordant with germline, which a read error may explain. The V and J genes are TRBV28 and TRBJ2-3; D is possibly TRBD1 (5 bases). Germline V CDR1 and CDR2: MDHEN, SYDVKM. The CDR3 has 14 residues. Here the CDR3 reads CSSSLFKGTDTQYF. The DNA for the CDR3 is TGTTCCAGCAGTCTCTTCAAGGGGACAGATACGCAGTATTTT.

The V and J genes are TRBV28 and TRBJ2-7; no firm D call. CDR1 MDHEN and CDR2 SYDVKM come from the germline V gene. Trimming took 1 base from V and 3 from J, leaving 16 bases between them. The CDR3 contains 16 residues. The CDR3 DNA sequence: TGTGCCAGCAGTTTATATGAAGAACCTTCGTTCTACGAGCAGTACTTC. Amino acids: CASSLYEEPSFYEQYF. Full variable domain (rest looked up from reference TRBV28 and TRBJ2-7): DVKVTQSSRYLVKRTGEKVFLECVQDMDHENMFWYRQDPGLGLRLIYFSYDVKMKEKGDIPEGYSVSREKKERFSLILESASTNQTSMYLCASSLYEEPSFYEQYFGPGTRLTVT.

This clonotype was detected only once. The V and J genes are TRBV21-1 and TRBJ2-4; TRBD2, the table's D call, was not compared with the DNA. TRBV21-1 is assigned pseudogene status. The CDR3 is 16 amino acids. The CDR3 DNA is TGTGCCAGCAGCCAGTGGTCTAGCGGGGGCGGAAACATTCAGTACTTC. Translation: CASSQWSSGGGNIQYF.

The rearrangement links TRBV7-9 to TRBJ2-2; TRBD1 or TRBD2 may be the D gene (6 bases each). Trimming left V 4 bases short and J 4 bases short, with 19 bases between. The CDR3 runs 17 residues. In germline, CDR1 is SEHNR, CDR2 FQNEAQ (reference sequence). The CDR3 spells CASSSPGAGVGTGELFF. CDR3 in DNA: TGTGCCAGCAGCTCGCCGGGGGCAGGGGTCGGCACCGGGGAGCTGTTTTTT. The full variable domain, rest sourced from reference TRBV7-9 and TRBJ2-2, is DTGVSQNPRHKITKRGQNVTFRCDPISEHNRLYWYRQTLGQGPEFLTYFQNEAQLEKSRLLSDRFSAERPKGSFSTLEIQRTEQGDSAMYLCASSSPGAGVGTGELFFGEGSRLTVL.

This chain links TRBV4-3 with TRBJ2-2; TRBD2 aligns across 7 bases. This CDR3 is 16 amino acids long. Germline V gene sequence: CDR1 LGHNA, CDR2 YSLEER. The ends lost 1 base at V and 3 bases at J; junction bases unmatched: 5. The CDR3, as DNA: TGCGCCAGCAGCCAAGTATGGGGGGGTGACACCGGGGAGCTGTTTTTT. Amino acids: CASSQVWGGDTGELFF.

The chain joins TRBV4-3 to TRBJ1-2; possible D gene TRBD1, 5 bases. In germline, CDR1 is LGHNA, CDR2 YSLEER. With 3 bases removed from V and 1 base from J, the gap between germline ends came to 6 bases. This CDR3 has 13 residues. The CDR3 sequence is CASSHGHNYGYTF. CDR3 coding DNA: TGCGCCAGCAGCCATGGACATAACTATGGCTACACCTTC.

This rearrangement joins TRBV12-2 to TRBJ1-2; TRBD1, the table's D call, was not compared with the DNA. TRBV12-2 is described as a pseudogene. There are 10 residues in the CDR3. The CDR3, as DNA: TGTGCAACTCGAACAGGGGGCTACACCTTC. This gives the protein CATRTGGYTF.

This sequence joins TRBV24-1 and TRBJ2-7; D might be TRBD1 (6 bases). Trimming took 0 bases from V and 4 from J, leaving 6 bases between them. This CDR3 contains 13 residues. From germline, CDR1 is KGHDR and CDR2 SFDVKD. The CDR3 is CATSDLTGYEQYF. CDR3 DNA: TGTGCCACCAGTGATTTGACAGGGTACGAGCAGTACTTC.

The rearrangement uses TRBV7-9 and TRBJ2-3, with D unclear. Trimming took off 4 bases at V and 5 bases at J, with 13 bases between the two ends. The germline V gene encodes CDR1 SEHNR and CDR2 FQNEAQ (reference sequence). There are 14 residues in the CDR3. Here the CDR3 reads CASSSYSSQDTQYF. The CDR3 region has the DNA TGTGCCAGCAGCTCGTACTCTAGTCAAGATACGCAGTATTTT.

The genes are TRBV28 and TRBJ2-3; weak D call: TRBD2 (5 bases). Trimming removed 2 bases at V and 2 bases at J, with 17 bases between. Germline V lookup: CDR1 MDHEN, CDR2 SYDVKM. The CDR3 loop spans 17 amino acids. DNA of the CDR3: TGTGCCAGCAGTTTAGGGATGGCTGGACTTTACACAGATACGCAGTATTTT. Amino acids: CASSLGMAGLYTDTQYF.

The chain is built from TRBV4-3 and TRBJ1-2, with D unclear. The CDR3 contains 15 residues. Germline V lookup: CDR1 LGHNA, CDR2 YSLEER. Trimming shortened V by 0 bases and J by 5 bases, and 13 bases separated the two germline ends. CDR3 protein: CASSQDLWAVYGYTF. In nucleotides, the CDR3 is TGCGCCAGCAGCCAAGATCTTTGGGCTGTATATGGCTACACCTTC.

V is TRBV7-2 and J is TRBJ2-3; 9 bases align to TRBD2. J gave up 4 bases and V 1 base, and 6 bases lay outside the gene matches. This CDR3 spans 16 amino acids. Germline V gene lookup returns CDR1 SGHTA and CDR2 FQGNSA. CDR3 coding DNA: TGTGCCAGCAGCTTAGAGCGGGGGGATTCCGCAGATACGCAGTATTTT. This gives the protein CASSLERGDSADTQYF.

The V and J genes are TRBV7-6 and TRBJ2-7; D may be TRBD1 (7 bases). Per the germline V gene, CDR1 is SGHVS and CDR2 is FNYEAQ. CDR3 size: 14 residues. With 1 base removed from V and 5 bases from J, the gap between germline ends came to 12 bases. CDR3 loop: CASSLGQGGDEQYF. CDR3 nucleotides: TGTGCCAGCAGCTTAGGACAGGGAGGCGACGAGCAGTACTTC.

The CDR3 bases are TGTGCCAGCAGCACACAGGGGAGCTCCTACAATGAGCAGTTCTTC. Translated, it gives CASSTQGSSYNEQFF. The J gene is TRBJ2-1, the V gene TRBV9; 7 nucleotides match TRBD1. Germline V gene data show CDR1 as SGDLS and CDR2 as YYNGEE. This CDR3 comprises 15 residues. J was trimmed by 0 bases and V by 4 bases; bases with no gene match: 4.